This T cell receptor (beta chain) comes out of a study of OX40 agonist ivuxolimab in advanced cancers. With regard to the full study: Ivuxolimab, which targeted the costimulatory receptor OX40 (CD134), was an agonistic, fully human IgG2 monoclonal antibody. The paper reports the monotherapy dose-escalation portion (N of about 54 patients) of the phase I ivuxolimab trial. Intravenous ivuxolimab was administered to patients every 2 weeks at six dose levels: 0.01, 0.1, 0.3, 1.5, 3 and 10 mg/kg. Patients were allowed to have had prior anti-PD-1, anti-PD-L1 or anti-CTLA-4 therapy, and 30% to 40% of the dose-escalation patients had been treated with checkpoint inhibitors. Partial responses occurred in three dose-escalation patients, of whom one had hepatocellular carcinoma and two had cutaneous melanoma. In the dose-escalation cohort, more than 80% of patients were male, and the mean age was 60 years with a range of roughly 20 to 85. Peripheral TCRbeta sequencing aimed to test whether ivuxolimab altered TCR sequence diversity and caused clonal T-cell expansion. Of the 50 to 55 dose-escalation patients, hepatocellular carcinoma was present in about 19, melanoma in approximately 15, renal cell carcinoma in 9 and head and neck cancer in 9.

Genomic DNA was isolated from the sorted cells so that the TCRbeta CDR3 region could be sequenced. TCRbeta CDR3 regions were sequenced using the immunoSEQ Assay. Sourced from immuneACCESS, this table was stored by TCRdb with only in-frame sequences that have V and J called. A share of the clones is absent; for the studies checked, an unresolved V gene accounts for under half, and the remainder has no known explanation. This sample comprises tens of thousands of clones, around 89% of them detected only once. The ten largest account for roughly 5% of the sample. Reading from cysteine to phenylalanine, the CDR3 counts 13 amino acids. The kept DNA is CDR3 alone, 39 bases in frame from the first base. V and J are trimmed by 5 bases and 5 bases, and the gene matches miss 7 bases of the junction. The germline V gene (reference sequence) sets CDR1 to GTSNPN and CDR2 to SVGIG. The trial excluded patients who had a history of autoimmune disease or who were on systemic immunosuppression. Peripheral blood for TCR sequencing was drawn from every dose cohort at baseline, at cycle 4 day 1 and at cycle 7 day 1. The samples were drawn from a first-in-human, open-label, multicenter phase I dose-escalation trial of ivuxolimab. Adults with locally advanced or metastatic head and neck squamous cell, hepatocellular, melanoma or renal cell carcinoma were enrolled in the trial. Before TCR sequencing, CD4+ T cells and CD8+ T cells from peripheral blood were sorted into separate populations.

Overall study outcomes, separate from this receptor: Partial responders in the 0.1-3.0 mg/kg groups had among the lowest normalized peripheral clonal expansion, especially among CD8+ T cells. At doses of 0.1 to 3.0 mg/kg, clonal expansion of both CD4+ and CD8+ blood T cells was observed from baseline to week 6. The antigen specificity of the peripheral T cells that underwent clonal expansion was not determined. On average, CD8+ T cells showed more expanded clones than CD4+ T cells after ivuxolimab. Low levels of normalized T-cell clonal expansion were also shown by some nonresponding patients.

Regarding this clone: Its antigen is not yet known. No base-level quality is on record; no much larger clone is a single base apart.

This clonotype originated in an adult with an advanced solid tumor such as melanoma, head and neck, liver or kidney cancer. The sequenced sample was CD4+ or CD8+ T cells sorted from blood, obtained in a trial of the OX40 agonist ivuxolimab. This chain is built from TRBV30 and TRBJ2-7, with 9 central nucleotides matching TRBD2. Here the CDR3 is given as CAWQREVGNEQYF. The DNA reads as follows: TGTGCCTGGCAGCGGGAGGTCGGCAACGAGCAGTACTTC. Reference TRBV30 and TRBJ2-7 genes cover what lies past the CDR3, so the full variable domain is SQTIHQWPATLVQPVGSPLSLECTVEGTSNPNLYWYRQAAGRGLQLLFYSVGIGQISSEVPQNLSASRPQDRQFILSSKKLLLSDSGFYLCAWQREVGNEQYFGPGTRLTVT.